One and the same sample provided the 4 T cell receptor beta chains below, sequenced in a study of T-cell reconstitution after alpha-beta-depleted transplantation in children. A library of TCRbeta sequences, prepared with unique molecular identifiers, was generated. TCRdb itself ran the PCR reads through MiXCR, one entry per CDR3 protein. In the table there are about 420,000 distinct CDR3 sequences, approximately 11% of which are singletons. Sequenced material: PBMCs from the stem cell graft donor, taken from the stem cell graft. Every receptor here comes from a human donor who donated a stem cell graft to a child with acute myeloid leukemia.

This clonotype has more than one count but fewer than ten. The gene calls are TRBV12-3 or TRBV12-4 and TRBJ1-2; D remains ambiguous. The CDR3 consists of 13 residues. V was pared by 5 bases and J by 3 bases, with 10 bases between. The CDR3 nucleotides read TGTGCCAGCAGTCAACAGAATTACTATGGCTACACCTTC. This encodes CASSQQNYYGYTF.

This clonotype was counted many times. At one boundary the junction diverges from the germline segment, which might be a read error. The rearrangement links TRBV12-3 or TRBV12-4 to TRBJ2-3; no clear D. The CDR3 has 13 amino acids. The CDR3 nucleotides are TGTGCCAGCAGCTTAGGTGGGGCAGATACGCAGTATTTT. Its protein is CASSLGGADTQYF.

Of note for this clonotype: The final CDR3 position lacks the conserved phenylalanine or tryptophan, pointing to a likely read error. The CDR3 sequence: CASSRLAGGPSTDTQYL. The CDR3 coding sequence is TGTGCCAGCAGCAGACTAGCGGGGGGCCCTAGCACAGATACGCAGTATCTT. The J gene is TRBJ2-3, the V gene TRBV12-3 or TRBV12-4, with 13 bases fitting TRBD2. This CDR3 has 17 amino acids. With V trimmed by 6 bases and J by 0 bases, 6 bases remained unmatched.

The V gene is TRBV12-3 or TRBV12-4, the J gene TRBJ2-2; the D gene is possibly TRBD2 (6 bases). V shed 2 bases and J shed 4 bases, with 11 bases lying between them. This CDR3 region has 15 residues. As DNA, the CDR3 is TGTGCCAGCAGTTTAACAGCGGGTTTCACCGGGGAGCTGTTTTTT. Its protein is CASSLTAGFTGELFF.